This TCR beta chain was observed in a study of Ad26.COV2.S vaccination and SARS-CoV-2 variants. CDR1 MDHEN and CDR2 SYDVKM come from the germline V gene. Trimming at V came to 5 bases and at J to 4 bases, leaving 7 bases not matched to a gene. The CDR3 has 15 amino acids. General study findings and limits: Breadth measured for non-spike TCRs was similar across vaccine and placebo recipients.

Worth noting for this clone: No antigen is known for it.

Treatment meaning: some 19 received Ad26.COV2.S at low or high dose, single or two shots; several received placebo; per-sample allocation not given. On day 63 after the first injection, vaccine and placebo recipients gave samples. Boston provided a donor who was an adult aged 18-55 years. The protocol was immunoSEQ multiplex PCR, while the TCRdb copy is restricted to in-frame clones and leaves out a portion. The sample includes around 340,000 clones, roughly 90% of them seen just once. Sequencing was performed on peripheral blood, taken in a trial of Ad26.COV2.S vaccine versus placebo. The TCR sequence derives from a person aged 18-60 years who received the Ad26.COV2.S COVID-19 vaccine or a placebo. The rearrangement joins TRBV28 to TRBJ2-3, with TRBD2 matching over 9 bases. The CDR3 coding sequence is TGTGCCAGCAGTAATCTAGCGGGGACATCAGATACGCAGTATTTT. It specifies CASSNLAGTSDTQYF.